What follows is one T cell receptor (beta chain) and its context. Its specificity is not known. Researchers ran the PCR with 60 Vbeta and 13 Jbeta primers. The data were produced by immunoSEQ multiplex PCR, yet TCRdb's version contains in-frame clones alone and is incomplete. The sample holds 85,000 to 100,000 clones; 60% to 80% are singletons and the top ten take under 8%. The source of the sample is a study of cytomegalovirus exposure and HLA in healthy donors. Study-wide findings and caveats: Cytomegalovirus association was listed for roughly 160 TCR beta chains.

Per germline, CDR1 SEHNR and CDR2 FQNEAQ (reference sequence). This CDR3 has 16 residues. V gave up 1 base and J gave up 3 bases; unmatched junction bases: 1. The V call is TRBV7-9, the J call TRBJ2-3; TRBD2 matches 13 bases. This TCR was recovered from a woman in her 30s in good health and CMV-seronegative. Sample: PBMCs. CDR3 DNA sequence: TGTGCCAGCAGCTTAGGGACTAGCGGGAGAACAGATACGCAGTATTTT. It specifies CASSLGTSGRTDTQYF.